Reported below is one T cell receptor beta chain. Its antigen is unidentified. These data originate in a study of T cells in localized non-small cell lung cancer. Study-level points and caveats: Higher T cell density in the blood was associated with longer overall survival, whereas higher adjacent-lung clonality associated with shorter survival. Because only a single region of the tumor was sequenced, heterogeneity remains possible.

The method was immunoSEQ multiplex PCR; TCRdb's version includes in-frame clones alone and lacks a portion of them. Found here are 25,000 to 35,000 clones, 70% to 90% of them singletons; the top ten hold roughly 2.9%. The CDR3 contains 15 residues. Trimming stripped 2 bases from V and 3 bases from J, with 14 bases between. The V gene's germline CDR1 is KGHSH and CDR2 LQKENI. The source was peripheral blood, collected before any cancer treatment. The gene calls are TRBV18 and TRBJ2-7; unclear D gene. This sequence originates from a female donor aged 60 or older with stage I lung adenocarcinoma. In DNA form, the CDR3 reads TGTGCCAGCTCACCAGTGGGCGACCCTGACTACGAGCAGTACTTC. This translates into CASSPVGDPDYEQYF.